At least ten counts were recorded for the clone carrying this T cell receptor beta chain. Its antigen is as yet unknown. This sample includes further DNA sequences coding for the same CDR3. V lost 3 bases, J lost 6 bases, and 3 bases stayed unmatched. The germline V gene encodes CDR1 MDHEN and CDR2 SYDVKM. CDR3 size: 14 residues. This entry belongs to a study of beta chain features in type 1 diabetes. Study findings and constraints: Moderate but significant shortening of TCRB CDR3s was recorded in all four CD4+ subsets from Type 1 diabetes patients. The similarity of naive, central memory and Treg TCRB repertoires appeared greater among patients than among healthy donors.

Expressed TCRB transcripts were sequenced after all isolated RNA was converted to cDNA. Using immunoSEQ multiplex PCR, the repertoire was profiled, and TCRdb retains in-frame clones only, with some absent. The table records around 150,000 clones, over 9% of them present only once. This TCR was sampled from a man under 40 with type 1 diabetes. The specimen was central memory CD4+ T cells from blood. This chain uses TRBV28 with TRBJ1-4; 8 bases fit TRBD1. CDR3 residues: CASSLPQGDEKLFF. CDR3 bases: TGTGCCAGCAGTTTGCCACAGGGGGATGAAAAACTGTTTTTT.